The entry below describes one T cell receptor (beta chain). Its antigen is not identified. Individuals having autoimmune disease history or systemic immunosuppression were not enrolled. Sampling times: baseline, cycle 4 day 1, cycle 7 day 1. Assay used: immunoSEQ multiplex PCR; TCRdb lists only in-frame clones, some missing. Of some 97,000 clones detected, about nine tenths appear once; the ten largest clones hold 0.31%. The ends were cut back, 8 bases at V and 7 bases at J, with 18 bases in the middle. CDR1 is SGHTA, CDR2 FQGTGA, per germline. The CDR3 sequence is 14 residues long. The sample is drawn from a study of OX40 agonist ivuxolimab in advanced cancers. Findings and caveats of the study: Compared with others, partial responders at 0.1-3.0 mg/kg displayed clonal expansion among the lowest.

The V call is TRBV7-3, the J call TRBJ2-4; either TRBD1 or TRBD2 may supply D (5 bases each). This TCR was sampled from an adult with an advanced solid tumor such as melanoma, head and neck, liver or kidney cancer. The specimen comprised CD4+ or CD8+ T cells sorted from blood, sampled in a trial of the OX40 agonist ivuxolimab. CDR3 in amino acids: CASGTSGSWNIQYF. The CDR3 region has the DNA TGTGCCAGCGGGACCTCAGGATCTTGGAACATTCAGTACTTC.